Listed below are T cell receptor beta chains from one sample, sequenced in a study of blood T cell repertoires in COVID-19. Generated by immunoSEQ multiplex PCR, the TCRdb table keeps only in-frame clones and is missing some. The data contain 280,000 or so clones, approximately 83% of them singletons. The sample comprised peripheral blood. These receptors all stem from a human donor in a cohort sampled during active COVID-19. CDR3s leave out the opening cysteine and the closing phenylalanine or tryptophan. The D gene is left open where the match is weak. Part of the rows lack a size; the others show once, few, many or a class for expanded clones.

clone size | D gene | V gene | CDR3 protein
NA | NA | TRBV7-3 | ASSLVAVSYNEQF
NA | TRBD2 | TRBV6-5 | ASLPGGSYNEQF
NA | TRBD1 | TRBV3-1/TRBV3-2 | ASSQAPGTEEKLF
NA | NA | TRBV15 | ATSRVGRGTEAF
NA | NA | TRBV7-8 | ASSLFSGRGSNQPQH
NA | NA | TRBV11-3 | ASSLDGDRGPATREQF
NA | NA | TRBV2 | ASGGGYGYT
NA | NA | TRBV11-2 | ASSSTSYEQY
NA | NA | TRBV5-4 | ASSLEVGVTEQY
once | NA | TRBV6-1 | ASSRPQGHNEQF
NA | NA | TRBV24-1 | ATSDHRVLSNEQF
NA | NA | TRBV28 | ASSRTGAGELF
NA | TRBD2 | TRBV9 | ASSVGGGHNEQF
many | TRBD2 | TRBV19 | ASSITAGSPIEQF
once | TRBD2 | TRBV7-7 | ASSLGLDTSGAYNEQF
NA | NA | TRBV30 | AWSPTGPRHQPQH
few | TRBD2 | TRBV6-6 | ASSRGYAIAGGPVRGTGELF
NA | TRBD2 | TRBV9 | ASSVISGGYTGELF
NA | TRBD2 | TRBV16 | ASSQRGDRQETQY
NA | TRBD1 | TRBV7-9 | ASSFDVTGGGTPQH
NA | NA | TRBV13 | ASSLGVAYNEQF
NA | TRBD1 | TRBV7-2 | ASSRTGVAGELF
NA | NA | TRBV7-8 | ASSLAGLGGEQF
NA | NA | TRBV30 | AWGILDREQF
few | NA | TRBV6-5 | ASSQDRGRRPQH
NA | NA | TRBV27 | ASSFFSYNSPLH
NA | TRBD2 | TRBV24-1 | ATSDSSSGRGSSYNEQF
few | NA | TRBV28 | ASSFYTDTQY
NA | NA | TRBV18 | ASSPRLVGATDTQY
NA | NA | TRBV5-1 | ASSLVVEAGNEQF
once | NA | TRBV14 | ASSQDYSPYMNTEAF
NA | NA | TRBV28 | ASSLSLLAEAF
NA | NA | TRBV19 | ASAKSGVGTEAF
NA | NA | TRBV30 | AWSPKPGTSAYEQY
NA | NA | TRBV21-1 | ANSGESETQY
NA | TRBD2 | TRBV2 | ASRGGSSAETQY
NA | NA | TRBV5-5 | ASSFRRDGEAF
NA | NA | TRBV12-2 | ASRLIGCSTRTASGRAPENEQF
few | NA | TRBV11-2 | ASSLYRGRSSYEQY
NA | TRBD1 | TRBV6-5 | ASTRTGGRQPQH
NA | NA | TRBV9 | ASSVEGQGSTEAF